Listed here is a single TCR beta chain. The antigen this receptor binds is unknown. The read halts 3 residues ahead of the CDR3 end, with the missing end drawn from the germline J gene. Trimming takes 5 bases from V and 0 bases from J, and the germline ends sit 16 bases apart. Taken from cysteine to phenylalanine, the CDR3 has 16 residues. Part of the CDR3 DNA is given, 39 bases translated from base 1. In the germline V gene, CDR1 corresponds to SGHVS and CDR2 to FQNEAQ. This entry is derived from a study of Tregs in tolerant kidney transplant recipients (dated 2019 in TCRdb). As for the study more broadly: Transplants used related donors with nonmyeloablative bone marrow transplantation; mixed chimerism was transient in the human trials. TCRbeta sequencing was used in the study to identify donor-specific regulatory T cells before combined kidney and bone marrow transplantation, and the identified cells were then tracked after transplant. Beyond this particular receptor, the publication reports: Because the PCR primers were changed over time for some patients, nucleotide-level comparison could not be performed across the samples from those patients. The study was limited by small patient numbers, and the findings need validation in larger populations and under other immunosuppression protocols. Expanding Tregs with activated donor B cells appeared to identify the most biologically relevant and donor-specific TCRbeta repertoire. In tolerant patients, donor-specific Tregs expanded more than Tregs overall, which suggests antigen-driven rather than nonspecific expansion. Biological reproducibility was not directly assessed, although technical replication error appeared to be minimal.

The sample's time point label is to be understood as: blood sample drawn before combined kidney and bone marrow transplant. Thawed PBMCs were FACS-sorted into unstimulated Tregs (CD4+CD25+CD127-), CD4+ non-Tregs (CD4+CD25-), CD4 cells and CD8 cells. Several combined kidney and bone marrow transplant recipients from the ITN036ST trial were included as patients, and samples were available only from these trial subjects. Healthy control blood was processed to PBMCs by Ficoll density gradient and cryopreserved, and patient PBMCs were collected before and after transplant. Genomic DNA was extracted from sorted cells with the QIAGEN DNeasy Blood and Tissue Kit for TCRbeta CDR3 sequencing. High-throughput TCRbeta CDR3 sequencing, which included PCR amplification with bias correction and internal controls, was done commercially through immunoSEQ. Processing in the source paper ran as follows. Unique productive TCRbeta sequences were defined by CDR3 nucleotide sequence where primers matched, and otherwise by CDR3 amino acid sequence together with Vbeta and Jbeta genes. To correct sorting error, sequences shared between sorted populations at a frequency ratio of 2:1 or less were removed; the rest were assigned to the higher population. Sequences were defined as donor-reactive when expanded at least 5-fold in CFSE-low cells versus unstimulated cells and present at a frequency of at least 0.01% in CFSE-low cells. Jensen-Shannon divergence, calculated on the top 100 TCRbeta sequences ranked by frequency, was used to quantify repertoire divergence. For samples with multiple sequencing runs, sorting error was corrected separately for each run before the runs were pooled. TCRdb's version of the immuneACCESS table is confined to in-frame rearrangements and falls short of the full clone set. An unresolved V gene accounts for under half of the shortfall where checked; the remainder is of unknown origin. V and J calls and clone size are given by that table; D and trimming were obtained from the DNA. This sample's table contains about 30,000 clones. Approximately 14% of the sample goes to the ten largest clones.

The sample consisted of CD8+ T cells from blood, taken before the transplant. Here the chain combines TRBV7-8 and TRBJ1-1; the D region possibly corresponds to TRBD1 (5 bases align). The clonotype originates from a human donor who received a combined kidney and bone marrow transplant. CDR3 loop: CASSQGVIPMNTEAFF. The covered CDR3 bases are TGTGCCAGCAGCCAGGGAGTAATACCCATGAACACTGAA. The variable domain in full, with residues beyond the CDR3 obtained from the reference TRBV7-8 and TRBJ1-1 genes, is GAGVSQSPRYKVAKRGQDVALRCDPISGHVSLFWYQQALGQGPEFLTYFQNEAQLDKSGLPSDRFFAERPEGSVSTLKIQRTQQEDSAVYLCASSQGVIPMNTEAFFGQGTRLTVV.